Only a few counts were recorded for the clone carrying this T cell receptor (beta chain). These data come from a study of blood T cell repertoires in COVID-19. Study summary: The United States, Italy and Spain provided the acute and convalescent COVID-19 samples. T cells, B-cell-depleted T cells, or PBMCs supplied cDNA or gDNA.

CDR3 length: 14 amino acids. The germline V gene has CDR1 MDHEN and CDR2 SYDVKM. Trimming removed 6 bases at V and 5 bases at J, with 13 bases between. Study processing details: Amplification of reference gene primers was used by the study to estimate nucleated cell counts. The data were produced by immunoSEQ multiplex PCR, yet TCRdb's version contains in-frame clones alone and is incomplete. The V and J calls and clone size come from that table; D and trimming were worked out from the DNA. The table records some 300,000 clones, about 88% of them present only once. The sequenced sample was peripheral blood. V is TRBV28 and J is TRBJ1-4, with no clear D. The receptor was derived from a man aged 65-85 years with acute or convalescent COVID-19. The CDR3, as DNA: TGTGCCAGCAGGAACGCTGGGAGCAATGAAAAACTGTTTTTT. Its translation: CASRNAGSNEKLFF.